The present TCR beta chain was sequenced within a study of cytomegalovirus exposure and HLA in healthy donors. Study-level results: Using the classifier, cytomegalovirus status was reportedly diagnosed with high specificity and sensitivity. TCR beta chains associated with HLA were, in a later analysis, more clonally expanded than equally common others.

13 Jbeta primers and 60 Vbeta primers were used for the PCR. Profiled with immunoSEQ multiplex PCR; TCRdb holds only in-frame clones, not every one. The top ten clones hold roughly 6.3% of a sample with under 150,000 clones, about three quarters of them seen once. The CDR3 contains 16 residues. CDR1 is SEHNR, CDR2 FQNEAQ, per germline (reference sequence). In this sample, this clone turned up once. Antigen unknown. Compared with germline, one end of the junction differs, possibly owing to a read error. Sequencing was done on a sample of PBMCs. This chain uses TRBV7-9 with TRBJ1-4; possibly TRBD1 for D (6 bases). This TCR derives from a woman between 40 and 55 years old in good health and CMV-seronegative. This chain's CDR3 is CSSSFLGRGTNEKLFF. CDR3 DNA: TGTTCCAGCAGCTTTCTAGGCAGGGGAACTAATGAAAAACTGTTTTTT.